This T cell receptor (beta chain) was sequenced in a study of T cells in Graves' hyperthyroidism and ophthalmopathy. Study-wide results and caveats: Blood also contained most expanded thyroid clonotypes above 0.001.

A word on this clonotype: Its specificity is not known.

Template material for amplifying TCR beta CDR3 regions consisted of RNA transcripts. HTBI primers drove first-round RT-PCR of the TCR CDR3. MiXCR, run by TCRdb on the multiplex PCR reads, gives a single entry per CDR3 protein. The top ten hold under 8% of the sample, which has 650,000 to 800,000 distinct CDR3 sequences, 45% seen once. The germline V gene encodes CDR1 SGDLS and CDR2 YYNGEE. V lost 1 base and J lost 3; bases outside the gene matches: 3. The CDR3 runs 15 residues. The source of this sequence is an adult man with Graves' disease, either hyperthyroidism or ophthalmopathy (not recorded which). Sample: peripheral blood or thyroid tissue (not recorded which). The chain joins TRBV9 to TRBJ1-2, with 10 bases fitting TRBD1. The CDR3 protein is CASSVKGTGDYGYTF. For the CDR3, the DNA is TGTGCCAGCAGCGTAAAGGGGACAGGGGACTATGGCTACACCTTC.